This T cell receptor (beta chain) was observed in a study of sequential checkpoint blockade in melanoma. Stated treatment: randomized to nivolumab then ipilimumab (arm A) or the reverse (arm B). Sequenced by immunoSEQ multiplex PCR; TCRdb stores in-frame clones only, minus some. This table has tens of thousands of clones, 32% appearing once. CDR1 GTSNPN and CDR2 SVGIG come from the germline V gene (reference sequence). Germline trimming cut 1 base from V and 9 bases from J; bases unmatched to any gene: 6. This CDR3 comprises 12 residues. The sequence was collected from a human donor with melanoma. V and J are TRBV30 and TRBJ2-7, with TRBD1 identical over 7 bases. Specimen: tumor tissue (inferred from file names), collected from a patient given nivolumab and ipilimumab in sequence. The CDR3 reads CAWSGQGEGQYF. As DNA, the CDR3 is TGTGCCTGGAGTGGACAGGGCGAGGGGCAGTACTTC.